The 18 T cell receptor beta chains reported below all come from one sample, sequenced in a study of tissue T cells after allogeneic stem cell transplantation. Produced via immunoSEQ multiplex PCR; TCRdb's table is partial and in-frame only. The sample contains 6,000 or so clones, roughly three fifths of which appear only once. The sample consisted of tissue from the jejunum, taken at autopsy. Receptor source: a male donor aged 60 or over with lung cancer.

The chain has TRBV19 and TRBJ2-1, with 7 bases lining up with TRBD1. Germline V gene lookup returns CDR1 LNHDA and CDR2 SQIVND (reference sequence). The junction had 11 bases not matched to a gene; V was cut back by 7 bases and J by 8 bases. This CDR3 contains 14 residues. CDR3 region: CASTMDRSHDEQFF. The CDR3 nucleotides read TGTGCCAGTACCATGGACAGGTCCCACGATGAGCAGTTCTTC.

V and J are TRBV10-3 and TRBJ2-5; 8 bases are shared with TRBD1. J lost 2 bases, V lost 10 bases, and 9 bases had no gene match. CDR1 and CDR2 from the germline V gene are ENHRY and SYGVKD. The CDR3 has 14 residues. Written as DNA, the CDR3 is TGTGCCACCTCTCACAGGGGGGCGCAAGAGACCCAGTACTTC. Translated, it gives CATSHRGAQETQYF.

The rearrangement links TRBV4-1 to TRBJ1-1; D ambiguous. V was clipped by 1 base and J by 8 bases, with 5 bases between them. Germline V gives CDR1 MGHRA, CDR2 YSYEKL. The CDR3 has 11 residues. This CDR3 reads CASSQGQEAFF. The CDR3 DNA reads as TGCGCCAGCAGCCAAGGGCAGGAAGCTTTCTTT.

This clone was seen a handful of times. The chain couples TRBV19 to TRBJ2-1, with D possibly matching TRBD2 (5 bases). Between the trimmed V and J ends, which lost 1 base and 8 bases, there was a span of 15 bases. Per germline, CDR1 LNHDA and CDR2 SQIVND (reference sequence). The CDR3 has 15 amino acids. CDR3 DNA: TGTGCCAGTAGTATAGGAGAACTAGTTTCCTATGAGCAGTTCTTC. Protein sequence: CASSIGELVSYEQFF.

The rearrangement joins TRBV6-5 to TRBJ2-2, with TRBD2 matching 12 bases. With V trimmed by 6 bases and J by 7 bases, 6 bases remained unmatched. The CDR3 is 15 residues long. CDR1 is MNHEY, CDR2 SVGAGI, per germline. CDR3 region: CASSWTSGVGGELFF. CDR3 nucleotides: TGTGCCAGCAGCTGGACTAGCGGGGTCGGCGGGGAGCTGTTTTTT.

This clone was seen only once. V and J are TRBV7-2 and TRBJ2-1; the D is unclear. V was shortened by 1 base and J by 4 bases, with 11 bases between the two germline ends. This CDR3 has 15 amino acids. Germline CDR1 is SGHTA and CDR2 is FQGNSA. CDR3 protein: CASSLGSDAYNEQFF. In DNA form, the CDR3 reads TGTGCCAGCAGCTTAGGGTCGGACGCTTACAATGAGCAGTTCTTC.

This chain joins TRBV9 and TRBJ1-5; the D is unclear. The germline V gene encodes CDR1 SGDLS and CDR2 YYNGEE. The ends were cut back, 1 base at V and 7 bases at J, with 12 bases in the middle. CDR3 length: 14 residues. The CDR3 nucleotides are TGTGCCAGCAGCGTAAACCGAGGAAAACAGCCCCAGCATTTT. Protein: CASSVNRGKQPQHF.

The CDR3 DNA reads TGTGCCAGCAGCCCGGACGGCCAACGGGAGGATACGCAGTATTTT. It encodes CASSPDGQREDTQYF. This chain joins TRBV4-2 and TRBJ2-3, with D perhaps TRBD2 (6 bases). Between the trimmed V and J ends, which lost 4 bases and 6 bases, there was a span of 17 bases. The length of the CDR3 is 15 residues. Germline lookup yields CDR1 LGHNA and CDR2 YNFKEQ.

This clone came up once. This chain connects TRBV19 to TRBJ2-7; TRBD2 matches 13 bases. CDR1 and CDR2 from the germline V gene are LNHDA and SQIVND (reference sequence). The CDR3 covers 18 residues. After removal of 4 bases from V and 2 bases from J, the junction contained 11 bases not matched to a gene. As DNA, the CDR3 is TGTGCCAGTAGTACCCAGGGACTAGCGGGGACCATTACCTACGAGCAGTACTTC. Its protein product is CASSTQGLAGTITYEQYF.

The rearrangement joins TRBV5-1 to TRBJ2-2; a possible D gene is TRBD1 (5 bases). Trimming removed 4 bases from V and 2 bases from J, with 12 bases in between. The CDR3 covers 15 residues. Per the germline V gene, CDR1 is SGHRS and CDR2 is YFSETQ. CDR3 in amino acids: CASSPGHPNTGELFF. CDR3 bases: TGCGCCAGCAGCCCCGGACACCCAAACACCGGGGAGCTGTTTTTT.

The table lists this clone with a few counts. The chain carries TRBV7-2 and TRBJ2-1, with 10 positions matching TRBD2. The CDR3 has 15 amino acids. V was clipped by 7 bases and J by 3 bases; unmatched bases: 6. Looked up from germline, CDR1 is SGHTA and CDR2 is FQGNSA. CDR3 sequence reads: CASTQRGGRYNEQFF. CDR3 DNA sequence: TGTGCCAGCACCCAGCGGGGGGGCCGCTACAATGAGCAGTTCTTC.

This chain links TRBV27 with TRBJ1-4; perhaps TRBD1 as D (5 bases). Trimming left V 1 base short and J 0 bases short, with 9 bases between. Germline CDR1 and CDR2: MNHEY and SMNVEV (reference sequence). The CDR3 has 16 amino acids. The CDR3 is CASSLLGASTNEKLFF. CDR3 coding DNA: TGTGCCAGCAGTTTATTAGGGGCATCAACTAATGAAAAACTGTTTTTT.

The chain links TRBV9 to TRBJ2-1; possibly TRBD2 for D (5 bases). Germline V CDR1 and CDR2: SGDLS, YYNGEE. V was cut by 4 bases and J by 1 base, with 12 bases left in between. This CDR3 is built from 15 residues. CDR3: CASSPREKSYNEQFF. Written as DNA, the CDR3 is TGTGCCAGCAGCCCACGGGAAAAATCCTACAATGAGCAGTTCTTC.

The chain links TRBV7-6 to TRBJ2-1; tentatively, D is TRBD2 (6 bases). V lost 4 bases, J lost 5 bases, and 15 bases lay in between. The V gene's germline CDR1 is SGHVS and CDR2 FNYEAQ. This CDR3 region has 15 residues. The CDR3 here is CASSSGAGWNNEQFF. The CDR3 coding sequence is TGTGCCAGCAGCTCTGGGGCGGGGTGGAACAATGAGCAGTTCTTC.

This chain links TRBV14 with TRBJ1-1; D call uncertain. Deletions cut 2 bases from V and 1 base from J, with 8 bases between. The germline gives CDR1 SGHDN, CDR2 FVKESK. The CDR3 has 14 residues. Here the CDR3 reads CASSQTLRNTEAFF. The CDR3 DNA reads TGTGCCAGCAGCCAAACTCTGCGGAACACTGAAGCTTTCTTT.

The rearrangement links TRBV6-5 to TRBJ1-5; perhaps TRBD1 as D (5 bases). Per germline, CDR1 MNHEY and CDR2 SVGAGI. The ends were cut back, 5 bases at V and 1 base at J, with 9 bases in the middle. The length of the CDR3 is 14 residues. CDR3 amino acids: CASSPGGSNQPQHF. CDR3 DNA: TGTGCCAGCAGTCCCGGGGGAAGCAATCAGCCCCAGCATTTT.

V usage is TRBV28 and J usage is TRBJ2-3; no clear D. CDR3 length equals 14 residues. Germline V CDR1 and CDR2: MDHEN, SYDVKM. V lost 1 base and J 1 base, leaving 6 bases between the germline ends. The DNA of the CDR3 is TGTGCCAGCAGTTTATCCCCGGGCACAGATACGCAGTATTTT. Encoded protein: CASSLSPGTDTQYF.

DNA for the CDR3: TGTGCCAGCAGCTTAGGATGGGGTAGCACAGATACGCAGTATTTT. This sequence encodes CASSLGWGSTDTQYF. The J gene is TRBJ2-3, the V gene TRBV7-8; D is uncertain. This CDR3 has 15 residues. The germline V gene has CDR1 SGHVS and CDR2 FQNEAQ. Deletions cut 1 base from V and 0 bases from J, with 8 bases between.